This T cell receptor beta chain is drawn from a study of blood T cell repertoires in COVID-19. Study at large: In each case, the material was cDNA or gDNA derived from T cells, B-cell-depleted T cells, or PBMCs.

This clone was observed a few times. In germline, CDR1 is GTSNPN, CDR2 SVGIG (reference sequence). V was trimmed by 7 bases and J by 0 bases, leaving 7 bases between them. The CDR3 is 13 amino acids. Data came from immunoSEQ multiplex PCR; TCRdb stores just in-frame clones and leaves some out. The sample yields 130,000 or so clones, roughly four fifths seen once. The sample was peripheral blood. The genes are TRBV30 and TRBJ1-6, with no clear D. The receptor was isolated from an older woman with acute or convalescent COVID-19. The CDR3 nucleotides are TGTGCCTCAACCAGCTCCTATAATTCACCCCTCCACTTT. Amino acids: CASTSSYNSPLHF. The whole variable domain, filled in from reference TRBV30 and TRBJ1-6, reads SQTIHQWPATLVQPVGSPLSLECTVEGTSNPNLYWYRQAAGRGLQLLFYSVGIGQISSEVPQNLSASRPQDRQFILSSKKLLLSDSGFYLCASTSSYNSPLHFGNGTRLTVT.